These 5 T cell receptor beta chains were sequenced from one sample in a study of cytomegalovirus exposure and HLA in healthy donors (dated by TCRdb to about 2017). Receptor libraries were prepared by the immunoSEQ multiplex PCR assay. For the multiplex PCR, a mixture combining 60 forward primers for TCR Vbeta segments and 13 reverse primers for TCR Jbeta segments was used. TCRdb limited this immuneACCESS table to in-frame rearrangements with V and J called. A share of clones is missing; checked studies link under half to unresolved V genes, and the rest is unexplained. The sample data list roughly 130,000 clones, and around 80% of these were observed just once. The ten largest account for around 1.8% of the sample. The source material was PBMCs. All receptors come from a woman in her fifties or sixties in good health and CMV-seronegative.

The V call is TRBV19, the J call TRBJ1-5; TRBD1 matches 7 bases. CDR3 size: 16 residues. V shed 2 bases, J shed 4 bases, and the junction held 8 bases outside the gene matches. Per the germline V gene, CDR1 is LNHDA and CDR2 is SQIVND (reference sequence). CDR3 region: CASSIIYRGKNQPQHF. CDR3 DNA sequence: TGTGCCAGTAGTATAATCTACAGGGGCAAGAATCAGCCCCAGCATTTT.

This clone was counted a single time. The chain carries TRBV19 and TRBJ1-1, with 8 bases fitting TRBD1. CDR3 length: 17 amino acids. V lost 2 bases and J lost 1; bases outside the gene matches: 9. Germline-derived CDR1 and CDR2 are LNHDA and SQIVND (reference sequence). The CDR3 nucleotides are TGTGCCAGTAGTATACCTTACACGACAGGGGAGAACACTGAAGCTTTCTTT. Translating gives CASSIPYTTGENTEAFF.

V and J are TRBV5-1 and TRBJ2-1; tentatively, D is TRBD2 (6 bases). Trimming left V 5 bases short and J 8 bases short, with 17 bases between. CDR1 and CDR2 (germline): SGHRS, YFSETQ. The CDR3 length is 14 residues. This CDR3 is CASRGRDAPYEQFF. The CDR3 bases are TGCGCCAGCAGGGGGCGGGACGCCCCGTATGAGCAGTTCTTC.

The rearrangement links TRBV9 to TRBJ2-3; TRBD1 matches 8 bases. The CDR3 length is 13 residues. Per germline, CDR1 SGDLS and CDR2 YYNGEE. J lost 9 bases, V lost 0 bases, and 3 bases had no gene match. This CDR3 reads CASSVDDRGTQYF. CDR3 sequence (DNA): TGTGCCAGCAGCGTAGATGACAGGGGAACGCAGTATTTT.

The rearrangement joins TRBV5-6 to TRBJ2-1; D may be TRBD2 (7 bases). Germline CDR1 and CDR2: SGHDT and YYEEEE. This CDR3 contains 16 residues. The germline V and J ends were trimmed by 2 bases and 0 bases, with 12 bases remaining between them. The CDR3 reads CASSLKGGSSYNEQFF. CDR3 coding DNA: TGTGCCAGCAGCTTAAAGGGGGGGAGCTCCTACAATGAGCAGTTCTTC. Supplemented by reference TRBV5-6 and TRBJ2-1, the full variable domain reads DAGVTQSPTHLIKTRGQQVTLRCSPKSGHDTVSWYQQALGQGPQFIFQYYEEEERQRGNFPDRFSGHQFPNYSSELNVNALLLGDSALYLCASSLKGGSSYNEQFFGPGTRLTVL.